This T cell receptor beta chain is from a study of cytomegalovirus exposure and HLA in healthy donors. Study conclusions and caveats: Rarity characterized most TCR sequences, yet some public TCRs appeared in many donors. An analysis that came later showed most CMV-associated TCR beta chains appearing HLA-restricted. Specificity of a few CMV-associated chains for CMV antigens was verified in vitro.

With regard to this clone: Its cognate antigen is unknown. Other DNA sequences within the sample encode an identical CDR3.

V was pared by 0 bases and J by 0 bases, with 8 bases of the junction left unmatched. This CDR3 region has 19 residues. CDR1 and CDR2 from the germline V gene are MNHEY and SMNVEV (reference sequence). PCR was performed using 60 Vbeta and 13 Jbeta primers. TCRdb keeps only in-frame clones here, not all; method: immunoSEQ multiplex PCR. The sample gives a few hundred thousand clones, roughly 90% of which show up once; 2% to 3% is in the top ten. The chain uses TRBV27 and TRBJ2-3; 11 bases map to TRBD2. This clonotype was sampled from a woman aged 18-30 years in good health and CMV-seronegative. Source material: PBMCs. In DNA form, the CDR3 reads TGTGCCAGCAGTTTATCGTGGCTAGCGGGGGGTACTAGCACAGATACGCAGTATTTT. Amino acid sequence: CASSLSWLAGGTSTDTQYF.